What follows is one T cell receptor (beta chain) and its context. The sample originates from a study of control samples from healthy donors and cancer patients. V lost 0 bases, J lost 10 bases, and 16 bases stayed unmatched. The CDR3 is 16 residues long. Germline-derived CDR1 and CDR2 are GTSNPN and SVGIG (reference sequence). Sequencing was performed with immunoSEQ multiplex PCR; in TCRdb, only in-frame clones are kept and a portion is missing. Of tens of thousands of clones in the sample, roughly 93% are singletons; the top ten hold approximately 2.5%. This chain uses TRBV30 with TRBJ1-2; 8 bases align to TRBD1. The material sequenced was blood. The clonotype was recovered from a woman aged 25 to 45 in good health. The CDR3 sequence: CAWSVQGGGQGRAYTF. The CDR3, as DNA: TGTGCCTGGAGTGTACAAGGTGGAGGACAGGGTAGGGCCTACACCTTC. Filled out from reference TRBV30 and TRBJ1-2, the complete variable domain reads SQTIHQWPATLVQPVGSPLSLECTVEGTSNPNLYWYRQAAGRGLQLLFYSVGIGQISSEVPQNLSASRPQDRQFILSSKKLLLSDSGFYLCAWSVQGGGQGRAYTFGSGTRLTVV.